Following are 9 T cell receptor beta chains from one sample sequenced in a study of blood T cells in healthy people across ages. A sample-barcoded 5' primer and a J-beta primer mix were used in a second PCR of roughly 7 to 11 cycles. MiXCR was run by TCRdb on the 5' RACE reads, yielding one entry per CDR3 protein. In the table there are fewer than 900,000 distinct CDR3 sequences, around 40% of which are singletons. The sample taken for sequencing was blood. These receptors were obtained from a woman aged 55-70 years in good health.

As for this clonotype: Being one base from a much bigger clone, this may be a read error. The genes are TRBV25-1 and TRBJ2-7; D is unresolved. The germline V gene has CDR1 MGHDK and CDR2 SYGVNS. CDR3 length: 12 residues. CDR3 in amino acids: CANSPEWYEQYF. In DNA, the CDR3 is TGTGCCAACAGTCCGGAGTGGTACGAGCAGTACTTC.

The gene calls are TRBV5-5 and TRBJ2-1; unclear D gene. V dropped 0 bases and J dropped 10 bases, with 14 bases sitting between them. Germline V gene data show CDR1 as SGHKS and CDR2 as YYEKEE (reference sequence). The CDR3 is 14 amino acids. The CDR3 DNA sequence: TGTGCCAGCAGCTTGGGCTCCAATAGGAAAGAGCAGTTCTTC. It is translated as CASSLGSNRKEQFF.

This clonotype occurred many times. This chain uses TRBV6-5 with TRBJ1-2; 8 bases agree with TRBD1. CDR3 length equals 15 residues. Per germline, CDR1 MNHEY and CDR2 SVGAGI. V dropped 4 bases and J dropped 7; count of bases not matched to a gene: 11. The CDR3 spells CASSSVGQGASGYTF. CDR3 DNA: TGTGCCAGCAGTTCAGTTGGGCAGGGGGCGAGTGGCTACACCTTC.

This chain connects TRBV11-3 to TRBJ2-5, with a weak D call TRBD1 (5 bases). V lost 1 base, J lost 11 bases, and 20 bases lay in between. Germline-derived CDR1 and CDR2 are SGHNT and YENEEA. This CDR3 is 15 amino acids long. The CDR3: CASSLVGSSDNEQYF. The CDR3 DNA is TGTGCCAGCAGCTTAGTTGGTAGCTCGGACAATGAGCAGTACTTC.

This clonotype was counted a few times. The chain is built from TRBV20-1 and TRBJ2-3; no clear D gene. CDR1 DFQATT and CDR2 SNEGSKA come from the germline V gene (reference sequence). V was cut by 3 bases and J by 2 bases, with 15 bases left in between. This CDR3 spans 15 amino acids. The CDR3, as DNA: TGCAGTGCTAGCCCCCGATCCGGGTTCACAGATACGCAGTATTTT. This encodes CSASPRSGFTDTQYF.

V usage is TRBV7-3 and J usage is TRBJ2-7; D perhaps matches TRBD2 (6 bases). Per germline, CDR1 SGHTA and CDR2 FQGTGA. The CDR3 covers 14 residues. The V gene lost 0 bases and the J gene lost 12 bases, with 18 bases spanning the gap. The CDR3 region is CASSLTGGQETLYF. The DNA for the CDR3 is TGTGCCAGCAGCTTAACCGGGGGTCAAGAGACCCTGTACTTC.

Comments on this clonotype: Its ends do not fully match the called genes, so a read error is possible. The J gene is TRBJ2-4, the V gene TRBV7-2, with D perhaps matching TRBD1 (6 bases). This CDR3 comprises 15 residues. Per germline, CDR1 SGHTA and CDR2 FQGNSA. CDR3 sequence (DNA): TGTGCCAGCAGCTTAGTCTTGGGGGCCAAAAGCATTCAGTACTTC. This encodes CASSLVLGAKSIQYF. Filled out from reference TRBV7-2 and TRBJ2-4, the complete variable domain reads GAGVSQSPSNKVTEKGKDVELRCDPISGHTALYWYRQSLGQGLEFLIYFQGNSAPDKSGLPSDRFSAERTGGSVSTLTIQRTQQEDSAVYLCASSLVLGAKSIQYFGAGTRLSVL.

As for this clonotype: Possible read error: a much larger clone is one base away. CDR3 residues: CASSQGGTGFPHEQYF. The CDR3 bases are TGCGCCAGCAGCCAAGGCGGGACAGGGTTCCCTCACGAGCAGTACTTC. V gene TRBV4-1 combines with J gene TRBJ2-7; TRBD1 matches at 9 bases. From germline, CDR1 is MGHRA and CDR2 YSYEKL. Losses at the gene ends were 1 base for V and 5 bases for J; bases not matched to a gene: 9. This CDR3 is built from 16 residues.

The sample holds a few counts of this clonotype. The genes are TRBV27 and TRBJ2-1; possible D gene TRBD2, 6 bases. Germline V gene data show CDR1 as MNHEY and CDR2 as SMNVEV (reference sequence). There are 17 residues in the CDR3. The V and J ends lost 3 bases and 2 bases respectively, with 17 bases between them. CDR3 region: CASSFLIRGGAYNEQFF. In DNA, the CDR3 is TGTGCCAGCAGTTTTCTCATACGGGGCGGGGCCTACAATGAGCAGTTCTTC.